These 7 T cell receptor beta chains came from one sample sequenced in a study of blood T cell repertoires in COVID-19. Produced via immunoSEQ multiplex PCR; TCRdb's table is partial and in-frame only. The sample yields hundreds of thousands of clones, 80% to 90% seen once. The sample consisted of PBMCs or T cells enriched from blood (not recorded which). These receptors were taken from a man between 25 and 39 years old who had recovered from COVID-19.

The chain recombines TRBV6-5 with TRBJ1-2; TRBD1 matches at 10 bases. The CDR3 sequence is 15 residues long. J was trimmed by 2 bases and V by 0 bases; bases with no gene match: 0. The germline CDR1 and CDR2 sequences are MNHEY and SVGAGI. CDR3 in amino acids: CASSYSDRGNYGYTF. In nucleotides, the CDR3 is TGTGCCAGCAGTTACTCGGACAGGGGGAACTATGGCTACACCTTC.

The chain joins TRBV28 to TRBJ1-5; 7 positions agree with TRBD1. V was clipped by 5 bases and J by 0 bases; unmatched bases: 10. The germline CDR1 and CDR2 sequences are MDHEN and SYDVKM. The CDR3 contains 17 residues. Written as DNA, the CDR3 is TGTGCCAGCAGTCGCTTAAAACAGGGGTATAGCAATCAGCCCCAGCATTTT. It specifies CASSRLKQGYSNQPQHF.

The gene calls are TRBV24-1 and TRBJ1-1; a possible D gene is TRBD1 (5 bases). The CDR3 covers 15 residues. CDR1 is KGHDR, CDR2 SFDVKD, per germline. Trimming removed 6 bases from V and 1 base from J, with 14 bases in between. CDR3 region: CATSRGTGSNTEAFF. CDR3 in DNA: TGTGCCACCAGTAGGGGTACCGGATCGAACACTGAAGCTTTCTTT.

This sequence joins TRBV11-1 and TRBJ2-7; 8 bases are a match to TRBD2. The J segment lost 6 bases and the V segment lost 5 bases, leaving 12 bases of the junction unmatched. The CDR3 is made up of 15 amino acids. Germline V gene data show CDR1 as SGHAT and CDR2 as FQDESV (reference sequence). CDR3 nucleotide sequence: TGTGCCAGCAGCCCGCCGGGACTAGTTTCTCTCGAGCAGTACTTC. Encoded protein: CASSPPGLVSLEQYF.

V gene TRBV7-2 combines with J gene TRBJ1-1; perhaps TRBD1 as D (5 bases). Trimming shortened V by 6 bases and J by 3 bases, and 11 bases separated the two germline ends. The CDR3 covers 13 residues. Germline-derived CDR1 and CDR2 are SGHTA and FQGNSA. As DNA, the CDR3 is TGTGCCAGCAGACTCACGGGGGACACTGAAGCTTTCTTT. It is translated as CASRLTGDTEAFF.

This clone was observed a handful of times. The CDR3 DNA reads as TGTGCCAGCAGTTCACCCGGGGGTATCGGGTTTGAAGCTTTCTTT. It encodes CASSSPGGIGFEAFF. The chain combines TRBV28 with TRBJ1-1; D may be TRBD1 (5 bases). With 4 bases removed from V and 7 bases from J, the gap between germline ends came to 19 bases. The CDR3 sequence is 15 residues long. CDR1 and CDR2 from the germline V gene are MDHEN and SYDVKM.

A few counts support this clone. The V and J genes are TRBV7-9 and TRBJ1-1; tentatively, D is TRBD1 (6 bases). The CDR3 loop spans 15 amino acids. Germline loops: CDR1 SEHNR, CDR2 FQNEAQ (reference sequence). The V end was cut by 5 bases, the J end by 1 base, with 14 bases between. CDR3 sequence: CASSQRLGQNTEAFF. In nucleotides, the CDR3 is TGTGCCAGCAGCCAGCGGTTGGGACAGAACACTGAAGCTTTCTTT.